The 15 T cell receptor beta chains given below trace back to one sample, sequenced in a study of a mutant IDH1 vaccine in newly diagnosed glioma. Data came from immunoSEQ multiplex PCR; TCRdb stores just in-frame clones and leaves some out. The sample has some 55,000 clones; over 80% are singletons. No antigen has been identified for these receptors. The time point: week 5, during vaccination. A 20-mer mutant IDH1 peptide at 300 ug was injected subcutaneously with topical imiquimod. Here the sequenced sample was PBMCs, taken from a glioma patient whose treatment included an IDH1 peptide vaccine. The receptor set was obtained from a woman between 40 and 55 years old with glioma.

The chain links TRBV29-1 to TRBJ2-3; possible D gene TRBD1, 6 bases. Trimming cost V 4 bases and J 0 bases, with 11 bases left between them. The CDR3 is made up of 14 amino acids. Germline V CDR1 and CDR2: SQVTM, ANQGSEA. The CDR3 reads CSVGGGLSTDTQYF. The CDR3, as DNA: TGCAGCGTTGGTGGGGGCCTGAGCACAGATACGCAGTATTTT.

The sample holds a few counts of this clone. V and J are TRBV10-3 and TRBJ1-2, with 8 bases aligning to TRBD1. CDR1 is ENHRY, CDR2 SYGVKD, per germline. V was clipped by 11 bases and J by 2 bases; unmatched bases: 7. This CDR3 contains 13 residues. CDR3 coding DNA: TGTGCCTCCCGCGGGACAGGCAACTATGGCTACACCTTC. Encoded protein: CASRGTGNYGYTF.

The chain couples TRBV6-1 to TRBJ1-1, with TRBD1 matching 9 bases. The germline V gene encodes CDR1 MNHNS and CDR2 SASEGT. CDR3 length: 14 residues. With 3 bases clipped from V and 1 base from J, the junction kept 0 bases outside the gene matches. The CDR3 coding sequence is TGTGCCAGCAGTGAGGGACAGGGGAACACTGAAGCTTTCTTT. It translates to CASSEGQGNTEAFF.

This clone was detected only a few times. The chain carries TRBV9 and TRBJ1-2; D unclear. Trimming removed 0 bases at V and 6 bases at J, with 9 bases between. The CDR3 runs 13 residues. CDR1 and CDR2 (germline): SGDLS, YYNGEE. The DNA of the CDR3 is TGTGCCAGCAGCGTAGCTACCGGCAATGGCTACACCTTC. Amino acids: CASSVATGNGYTF.

This clone was seen a single time. The chain is built from TRBV4-1 and TRBJ2-1, with 12 positions matching TRBD2. There are 16 residues in the CDR3. Per germline, CDR1 MGHRA and CDR2 YSYEKL. The trim removed 4 bases at V and 4 bases at J, leaving 5 bases unmatched. In DNA form, the CDR3 reads TGCGCCAGCAGCCCCAGCCTAGCGGGAGGGTACAATGAGCAGTTCTTC. It encodes CASSPSLAGGYNEQFF.

The V call is TRBV7-2, the J call TRBJ1-1; D remains unclear. CDR1 and CDR2 from the germline V gene are SGHTA and FQGNSA. The CDR3 is 15 amino acids. V lost 2 bases and J lost 0, with 10 bases in between. CDR3 sequence reads: CASSLLSIMNTEAFF. The CDR3 DNA sequence: TGTGCCAGCAGCTTATTGAGTATAATGAACACTGAAGCTTTCTTT.

This chain connects TRBV2 to TRBJ2-1; TRBD1 aligns across 9 bases. There are 16 residues in the CDR3. Germline V lookup: CDR1 SNHLY, CDR2 FYNNEI. V dropped 7 bases and J dropped 8; count of bases not matched to a gene: 15. The CDR3 spells CASIGLTGGRVDEQFF. The CDR3 nucleotides are TGTGCCAGCATAGGACTTACAGGGGGCAGAGTCGATGAGCAGTTCTTC.

As DNA, the CDR3 is TGCGCCAGCAGCTCCGGGCCGGGAGGTGGGGAGACCCAGTACTTC. Translation gives CASSSGPGGGETQYF. The chain combines TRBV5-1 with TRBJ2-5; 7 bases line up with TRBD2. Germline CDR1 SGHRS, CDR2 YFSETQ. V was pared by 3 bases and J by 5 bases, with 10 bases of the junction left unmatched. The CDR3 totals 15 residues.

The rearrangement joins TRBV5-1 to TRBJ2-5, with 8 bases fitting TRBD2. Germline lookup yields CDR1 SGHRS and CDR2 YFSETQ. This CDR3 spans 16 amino acids. V lost 0 bases, J lost 4 bases, and 8 bases stayed unmatched. This CDR3 is CASSLGTSSFLETQYF. The CDR3, as DNA: TGCGCCAGCAGCTTGGGGACTAGCTCGTTCCTAGAGACCCAGTACTTC.

V is TRBV14 and J is TRBJ2-1; D is unresolved. Germline loops: CDR1 SGHDN, CDR2 FVKESK. V was cut by 0 bases and J by 6 bases, with 12 bases left in between. This CDR3 has 15 residues. Here the CDR3 reads CASSQDWLSGNEQFF. The CDR3 nucleotides are TGTGCCAGCAGCCAAGATTGGCTTTCTGGCAATGAGCAGTTCTTC.

The chain employs TRBV6-5 and TRBJ2-2; 9 bases agree with TRBD1. In germline, CDR1 is MNHEY, CDR2 SVGAGI. Trimming cost V 9 bases and J 6 bases; bases outside gene matches: 8. This CDR3 is 14 amino acids long. The CDR3 reads CASFGTGYSGELFF. The CDR3 coding sequence is TGTGCCAGTTTCGGGACAGGGTACTCCGGGGAGCTGTTTTTT.

CDR3 region: CASSPDYGYTF. CDR3 nucleotide sequence: TGTGCCAGCTCACCAGACTATGGCTACACCTTC. The gene calls are TRBV18 and TRBJ1-2, with unresolved D. Trimming took off 2 bases at V and 3 bases at J, with 1 base between the two ends. Germline V gene sequence: CDR1 KGHSH, CDR2 LQKENI. The CDR3 length is 11 residues.

This clone is a singleton in its sample. The rearrangement links TRBV5-4 to TRBJ2-5; tentative D call: TRBD2 (5 bases). The germline V gene has CDR1 SGHNT and CDR2 YYREEE (reference sequence). This CDR3 spans 14 amino acids. The germline V and J ends were trimmed by 0 bases and 5 bases, with 11 bases remaining between them. CDR3 amino acids: CASSLGASGETQYF. The DNA of the CDR3 is TGTGCCAGCAGCTTGGGAGCGTCGGGGGAGACCCAGTACTTC. Based on the CDR3 plus reference TRBV5-4 and TRBJ2-5, the full variable domain is ETGVTQSPTHLIKTRGQQVTLRCSSQSGHNTVSWYQQALGQGPQFIFQYYREEENGRGNFPPRFSGLQFPNYSSELNVNALELDDSALYLCASSLGASGETQYFGPGTRLLVL.

The J gene is TRBJ2-5, the V gene TRBV4-1; TRBD2 matches 9 bases. Per germline, CDR1 MGHRA and CDR2 YSYEKL. Trimming took 0 bases from V and 5 from J; bases not matched to a gene: 10. This CDR3 comprises 17 residues. CDR3 bases: TGCGCCAGCAGCCAAGAGCCAGCGGGAGGAGATGGGGAGACCCAGTACTTC. Translating it yields CASSQEPAGGDGETQYF.

DNA of the CDR3: TGTGCCAGCAGCAGAGACCCTAGGACTTCCAACACCGGGGAGCTGTTTTTT. Translating it yields CASSRDPRTSNTGELFF. This chain connects TRBV7-8 to TRBJ2-2; D may be TRBD2 (5 bases). V was clipped by 5 bases and J by 2 bases, with 18 bases between them. This CDR3 is built from 17 residues. Germline V CDR1 and CDR2: SGHVS, FQNEAQ.